What follows are 11 T cell receptor beta chains derived from one specimen sequenced in a study of identical twins. TCRdb fed the 5' RACE reads into MiXCR, producing one record per CDR3 protein. The data show about 530,000 distinct CDR3 sequences, roughly 15% seen once. The same data also contributed to another study, on yellow fever vaccine responses in identical twins.

The sequencing input was CD4+ T cells sorted from blood. The receptors were sampled from a young woman in good health.

The V call is TRBV5-1, the J call TRBJ1-1, with D tentatively TRBD1 (5 bases). This CDR3 region has 15 residues. Trimming took off 2 bases at V and 5 bases at J, with 16 bases between the two ends. Germline V gene data show CDR1 as SGHRS and CDR2 as YFSETQ. CDR3 DNA sequence: TGCGCCAGCAGCTTCATGTCGAGCAGGGTAACTGAAGCTTTCTTT. Protein product: CASSFMSSRVTEAFF.

This clonotype was detected only a few times. The chain combines TRBV10-1 with TRBJ2-1, with 7 positions matching TRBD1. The CDR3 loop spans 16 amino acids. V lost 2 bases, J lost 2 bases, and 6 bases stayed unmatched. The germline V gene has CDR1 WNHNN and CDR2 SYGVQD (reference sequence). CDR3 region: CASSEKDRMAYNEQFF. DNA for the CDR3: TGCGCCAGCAGTGAGAAGGACAGGATGGCCTACAATGAGCAGTTCTTC.

This clonotype was seen many times. In DNA form, the CDR3 reads TGTGCCAGCAGCCGTTCAGCCGGGGAGCTGTTTTTT. This encodes CASSRSAGELFF. The chain links TRBV3-1 to TRBJ2-2, with no clear D. The CDR3 loop spans 12 amino acids. Per germline, CDR1 LGHDT and CDR2 YNNKEL (reference sequence). V lost 4 bases and J lost 6, with 6 bases in between.

Only a few counts were recorded for this clonotype. In DNA form, the CDR3 reads TGCGCCAGCAGCTCCAGCTTGGGAGGGGAGAATGGCTACACCTTC. Translating it yields CASSSSLGGENGYTF. The chain couples TRBV5-1 to TRBJ1-2; D possibly corresponds to TRBD1 (5 bases). CDR1 SGHRS and CDR2 YFSETQ come from the germline V gene. The CDR3 contains 15 residues. V lost 3 bases to trimming and J lost 6 bases, with 18 bases between them.

This clonotype turned up a few times. The J gene is TRBJ2-5, the V gene TRBV4-2, with D uncertain. Germline loops: CDR1 LGHNA, CDR2 YNFKEQ. CDR3 length: 14 amino acids. V was trimmed by 1 base and J by 5 bases, leaving 11 bases between them. Here the CDR3 DNA reads TGTGCCAGCAGCCAAGCGGGCGATTTGGAGACCCAGTACTTC. Protein product: CASSQAGDLETQYF.

This clonotype occurred a few times. V gene TRBV28 combines with J gene TRBJ2-7, with TRBD1 matching 9 bases. The ends lost 4 bases at V and 5 bases at J; junction bases unmatched: 9. Germline lookup yields CDR1 MDHEN and CDR2 SYDVKM. This CDR3 spans 15 amino acids. CDR3 DNA sequence: TGTGCCAGCAGTTCCCCACAGGGGGCTCGGAACGAGCAGTACGTC. This sequence encodes CASSSPQGARNEQYV.

This clonotype was observed a handful of times. DNA for the CDR3: TGTGCCAGCACTACAGGAAGGCTAGTCGGGGAGACCCAGTACTTC. Encoded protein: CASTTGRLVGETQYF. The V gene is TRBV7-9, the J gene TRBJ2-5; D is perhaps TRBD1 (5 bases). The germline CDR1 and CDR2 sequences are SEHNR and FQNEAQ (reference sequence). V was shortened by 7 bases and J by 5 bases, with 20 bases between the two germline ends. The CDR3 is 15 residues long.

This chain uses TRBV5-8 with TRBJ2-5; D uncertain. Trimming took off 1 base at V and 5 bases at J, with 15 bases between the two ends. The CDR3 sequence is 15 residues long. Germline CDR1 reads SGHTS; CDR2 reads YDEGEE. The CDR3 region is CASSLIRVTVETQYF. CDR3 in DNA: TGTGCCAGCAGCTTGATCCGGGTGACTGTGGAGACCCAGTACTTC.

The gene calls are TRBV29-1 and TRBJ1-3; TRBD1 matches 8 bases. The V segment lost 4 bases and the J segment 0 bases; nucleotides outside the gene matches: 2. This CDR3 region has 14 residues. CDR1 SQVTM and CDR2 ANQGSEA come from the germline V gene. The CDR3 sequence: CSVGTGNSGNTIYF. The CDR3 nucleotides read TGCAGCGTTGGGACAGGGAACTCTGGAAACACCATATATTTT.

The chain couples TRBV14 to TRBJ2-3; D is ambiguous. V was shortened by 3 bases and J by 3 bases, with 7 bases between the two germline ends. Germline V gene lookup returns CDR1 SGHDN and CDR2 FVKESK. This CDR3 has 13 residues. CDR3 DNA sequence: TGTGCCAGCAGCCAGCTAGTTACAGATACGCAGTATTTT. This codes for CASSQLVTDTQYF.

The genes are TRBV10-2 and TRBJ2-1; 12 bases agree with TRBD2. Germline CDR1 is WSHSY and CDR2 is SAAADI. The CDR3 is made up of 14 amino acids. The ends lost 4 bases at V and 10 bases at J; junction bases unmatched: 5. CDR3 amino acids: CASSVLAGGLEQFF. The CDR3 DNA follows: TGCGCCAGCAGTGTTCTAGCGGGAGGGCTAGAGCAGTTCTTC.